These 21 T cell receptor beta chains came from one sample sequenced in a study of blood T cell repertoires in COVID-19. This table comes from immunoSEQ multiplex PCR, and its TCRdb copy is limited to in-frame clones, with some not included. The sample lists about 440,000 clones, 90% occurring once. Input material: PBMCs or T cells enriched from blood (not recorded which). These receptors all come from a man between 18 and 35 years old who had recovered from COVID-19.

The chain combines TRBV10-3 with TRBJ1-1; 7 positions match TRBD1. CDR3 length equals 14 residues. V lost 10 bases, J lost 2 bases, and 10 bases stayed unmatched. CDR1 and CDR2 (germline): ENHRY, SYGVKD. The CDR3 DNA reads TGTGCCACGGGGCCGGACAGGTCAAACACTGAAGCTTTCTTT. Translating gives CATGPDRSNTEAFF.

The rearrangement uses TRBV11-3 and TRBJ1-1, with 8 bases matching TRBD1. After removal of 4 bases from V and 4 bases from J, the junction contained 5 bases not matched to a gene. CDR1 and CDR2 from the germline V gene are SGHNT and YENEEA. This CDR3 has 14 amino acids. The CDR3, as DNA: TGTGCCAGCAGCTCAACAGGGGGTATCACTGAAGCTTTCTTT. This codes for CASSSTGGITEAFF.

The chain couples TRBV7-3 to TRBJ2-2; 7 bases are shared with TRBD2. Germline CDR1 is SGHTA and CDR2 is FQGTGA. This CDR3 comprises 15 residues. J was trimmed by 4 bases and V by 3 bases; bases with no gene match: 5. CDR3 residues: CASSLVAGVTGELFF. In DNA, the CDR3 is TGTGCCAGCAGCTTGGTTGCGGGGGTCACCGGGGAGCTGTTTTTT.

CDR3 sequence (DNA): TGCGCCAGCAGCCAAGGAAAACAGATTGGTTCACCCCTCCACTTT. Translating gives CASSQGKQIGSPLHF. V is TRBV4-1 and J is TRBJ1-6, with D unresolved. Germline CDR1 is MGHRA and CDR2 is YSYEKL. V lost 1 base and J 9 bases, leaving 13 bases between the germline ends. The CDR3 runs to 15 residues.

The chain joins TRBV30 to TRBJ1-2; D is perhaps TRBD1 (6 bases). The CDR3 contains 13 residues. Germline V CDR1 and CDR2: GTSNPN, SVGIG (reference sequence). V lost 4 bases, J lost 6 bases, and 15 bases lay in between. The CDR3 DNA follows: TGTGCCTGGATGAGTAACAGGGCTGATGGCTACACCTTC. Its translation is CAWMSNRADGYTF.

This chain connects TRBV5-4 to TRBJ2-1; perhaps TRBD2 as D (6 bases). Germline CDR1 is SGHNT and CDR2 is YYREEE (reference sequence). This CDR3 is built from 13 residues. V lost 4 bases, J lost 10 bases, and 15 bases lay in between. The CDR3 reads CASSMGLAQEQFF. Here the CDR3 DNA reads TGTGCCAGCAGCATGGGGCTAGCGCAGGAGCAGTTCTTC.

The sample holds a few counts of this clone. CDR3 sequence reads: CASSAELADTQYF. In nucleotides, the CDR3 is TGTGCCAGCTCAGCCGAACTAGCAGATACGCAGTATTTT. The chain links TRBV18 to TRBJ2-3, with TRBD2 as a possible D gene (5 bases). With 5 bases removed from V and 4 bases from J, the gap between germline ends came to 10 bases. This CDR3 has 13 residues. The germline V gene encodes CDR1 KGHSH and CDR2 LQKENI.

The rearrangement joins TRBV5-6 to TRBJ1-2; D is unresolved. Germline V gives CDR1 SGHDT, CDR2 YYEEEE. V lost 0 bases and J 8 bases, leaving 14 bases between the germline ends. The CDR3 is made up of 14 amino acids. The CDR3 nucleotides are TGTGCCAGCAGCTTGGGGCCAGGCAGTGGGGGCTACACCTTC. Translating it yields CASSLGPGSGGYTF.

This clone showed up many times. The chain couples TRBV7-9 to TRBJ2-7, with TRBD1 identical over 9 bases. The CDR3 has 14 amino acids. V was clipped by 3 bases and J by 3 bases; unmatched bases: 3. The germline gives CDR1 SEHNR, CDR2 FQNEAQ (reference sequence). For the CDR3, the DNA is TGTGCCAGCAGCTTCGGACAGGGGTTCTACGAGCAGTACTTC. Protein product: CASSFGQGFYEQYF.

The chain uses TRBV13 and TRBJ1-4, with 7 bases that match TRBD1. V trimming: 5 bases; J trimming: 4 bases; junction bases outside the gene matches: 10. Germline V lookup: CDR1 PRHDT, CDR2 FYEKMQ (reference sequence). CDR3 length equals 16 residues. The CDR3 region is CASSINRGADNEKLFF. Written as DNA, the CDR3 is TGTGCCAGCAGCATAAACAGGGGAGCCGATAATGAAAAACTGTTTTTT.

The chain combines TRBV28 with TRBJ1-2; TRBD1 matches at 8 bases. CDR3 length equals 13 residues. Per germline, CDR1 MDHEN and CDR2 SYDVKM. Trimming took 8 bases from V and 4 from J; bases not matched to a gene: 6. The CDR3, as DNA: TGTGCCAGCGGGGCAGGGGGCTCCTATGGCTACACCTTC. Amino acids: CASGAGGSYGYTF.

The chain employs TRBV5-1 and TRBJ2-2, with D tentatively TRBD1 (6 bases). V was clipped by 2 bases and J by 1 base, with 12 bases between them. Germline V gene data show CDR1 as SGHRS and CDR2 as YFSETQ. CDR3 length equals 16 residues. DNA of the CDR3: TGCGCCAGCAGCTTCTTCGTACAGGGGAACACCGGGGAGCTGTTTTTT. It specifies CASSFFVQGNTGELFF. The entire variable domain, with the rest obtained from reference TRBV5-1 and TRBJ2-2, is as follows: KAGVTQTPRYLIKTRGQQVTLSCSPISGHRSVSWYQQTPGQGLQFLFEYFSETQRNKGNFPGRFSGRQFSNSRSEMNVSTLELGDSALYLCASSFFVQGNTGELFFGEGSRLTVL.

The DNA for the CDR3 is TGCGCCAGCAGCTTGGATGGGGCGCCGCTCGGGTCCTATAATTCACCCCTCCACTTT. As protein: CASSLDGAPLGSYNSPLHF. The rearrangement uses TRBV5-1 and TRBJ1-6; TRBD1 is a possible D gene (5 bases). This CDR3 is built from 19 residues. Trimming took 0 bases from V and 1 from J, leaving 17 bases between them. Germline CDR1 is SGHRS and CDR2 is YFSETQ. Together with reference TRBV5-1 and TRBJ1-6, the CDR3 gives the full variable domain: KAGVTQTPRYLIKTRGQQVTLSCSPISGHRSVSWYQQTPGQGLQFLFEYFSETQRNKGNFPGRFSGRQFSNSRSEMNVSTLELGDSALYLCASSLDGAPLGSYNSPLHFGNGTRLTVT.

This chain joins TRBV5-6 and TRBJ1-1; D ambiguous. The CDR3 extends over 16 amino acids. The V gene lost 0 bases and the J gene lost 9 bases, with 21 bases spanning the gap. Germline CDR1 is SGHDT and CDR2 is YYEEEE. The CDR3 here is CASSLDQTTQWNKAFF. DNA for the CDR3: TGTGCCAGCAGCTTGGATCAGACAACACAGTGGAATAAAGCTTTCTTT.

This clone was detected only once. In nucleotides, the CDR3 is TGTGCCAGCAGCTCGGGACAGGACTCTGGAAACACCATATATTTT. Encoded protein: CASSSGQDSGNTIYF. The chain is built from TRBV11-2 and TRBJ1-3; the match to TRBD1 covers 8 bases. This CDR3 is built from 15 residues. The germline V gene encodes CDR1 SGHAT and CDR2 FQNNGV. After removal of 4 bases from V and 0 bases from J, the junction contained 2 bases not matched to a gene. Full variable domain (outside the CDR3, taken from reference TRBV11-2 and TRBJ1-3): EAGVAQSPRYKIIEKRQSVAFWCNPISGHATLYWYQQILGQGPKLLIQFQNNGVVDDSQLPKDRFSAERLKGVDSTLKIQPAKLEDSAVYLCASSSGQDSGNTIYFGEGSWLTVV.

The chain is built from TRBV10-3 and TRBJ2-2; 13 nucleotides line up with TRBD2. V lost 8 bases and J lost 3; bases outside the gene matches: 3. The CDR3 is 15 residues long. CDR1 is ENHRY, CDR2 SYGVKD, per germline. This chain's CDR3 is CAIGGLAGDTGELFF. The CDR3 nucleotides read TGTGCCATCGGCGGACTAGCGGGGGACACCGGGGAGCTGTTTTTT.

The chain uses TRBV5-1 and TRBJ1-6; unclear D gene. The CDR3 totals 14 residues. Trimming removed 1 base at V and 5 bases at J, with 7 bases between. Germline CDR1 and CDR2: SGHRS and YFSETQ. This chain's CDR3 is CASSLWQNNSPLHF. The CDR3 region has the DNA TGCGCCAGCAGCTTGTGGCAGAATAATTCACCCCTCCACTTT.

This sequence joins TRBV11-2 and TRBJ1-5; D gene uncertain. The CDR3 has 13 residues. Germline V CDR1 and CDR2: SGHAT, FQNNGV. The ends were cut back, 1 base at V and 4 bases at J, with 5 bases in the middle. The CDR3 region is CASSLAENQPQHF. The CDR3, as DNA: TGTGCCAGCAGCTTAGCTGAGAATCAGCCCCAGCATTTT.

The rearrangement uses TRBV7-2 and TRBJ2-2; TRBD1 aligns across 7 bases. The CDR3 runs 15 residues. CDR1 is SGHTA and CDR2 is FQGNSA in the germline V gene. With V trimmed by 7 bases and J by 6 bases, 11 bases remained unmatched. The CDR3 protein is CASTSPDRDAGELFF. DNA for the CDR3: TGTGCCAGCACCTCCCCCGACAGGGATGCCGGGGAGCTGTTTTTT.

This chain links TRBV28 with TRBJ1-2; 11 bases are shared with TRBD1. The J segment lost 4 bases and the V segment lost 7 bases, leaving 8 bases of the junction unmatched. Germline CDR1 reads MDHEN; CDR2 reads SYDVKM. The CDR3 runs 15 residues. The CDR3 DNA reads TGTGCCAGCACCGATTCCGGGACAGGGGGCTATGGCTACACCTTC. It codes for CASTDSGTGGYGYTF.

This chain joins TRBV1 and TRBJ1-4. TRBV1 is recorded as a pseudogene. The CDR3 runs 14 residues. This chain's CDR3 is CTSSQGGTREKLFF. The CDR3 region has the DNA TGCACCAGCAGCCAAGGCGGGACTAGGGAAAAACTGTTTTTT.